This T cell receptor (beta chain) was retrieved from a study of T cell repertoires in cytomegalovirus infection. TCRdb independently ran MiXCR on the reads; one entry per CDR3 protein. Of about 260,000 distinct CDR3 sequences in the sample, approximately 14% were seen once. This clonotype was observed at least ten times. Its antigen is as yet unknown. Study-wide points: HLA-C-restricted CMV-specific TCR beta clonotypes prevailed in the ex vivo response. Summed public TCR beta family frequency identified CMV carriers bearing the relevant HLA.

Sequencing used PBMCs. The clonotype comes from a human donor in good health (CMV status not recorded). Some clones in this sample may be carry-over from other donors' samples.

The CDR3 reads CASSLARLAGGPTYEQYF. As DNA, the CDR3 is TGTGCCAGCAGCTTAGCGAGGCTAGCGGGAGGGCCCACCTACGAGCAGTACTTC. J is TRBJ2-7 and V is TRBV7-8; 12 positions agree with TRBD2. Trimming took 0 bases from V and 2 from J; bases not matched to a gene: 8. From germline, CDR1 is SGHVS and CDR2 FQNEAQ. This CDR3 spans 18 amino acids. The full variable domain, rest sourced from reference TRBV7-8 and TRBJ2-7, is GAGVSQSPRYKVAKRGQDVALRCDPISGHVSLFWYQQALGQGPEFLTYFQNEAQLDKSGLPSDRFFAERPEGSVSTLKIQRTQQEDSAVYLCASSLARLAGGPTYEQYFGPGTRLTVT.